Presented here are 26 T cell receptor beta chains from one specimen sequenced in a study of neurological immune-mediated disorders. TCRdb recomputed calls from the 5' RACE reads with MiXCR, one row per CDR3 protein. This table has 55,000 to 65,000 distinct CDR3 sequences, around 10% appearing once. Time point specified: longitudinal time-point 1 (baseline). The specimen was PBMCs. The receptors stem from a male donor with HTLV-1-associated myelopathy (HAM/TSP).

This clonotype was counted ten times or more. The gene calls are TRBV20-1 and TRBJ2-1; D might be TRBD2 (5 bases). This CDR3 has 13 amino acids. Germline V gene sequence: CDR1 DFQATT, CDR2 SNEGSKA (reference sequence). V lost 3 bases to trimming and J lost 8 bases, with 14 bases between them. CDR3 DNA: TGCAGTGCTAGCCTAGGCGCGGGCGATGAGCAGTTCTTC. It translates to CSASLGAGDEQFF.

This clonotype was detected many times. This chain joins TRBV19 and TRBJ1-1; D not certain. CDR1 is LNHDA, CDR2 SQIVND, per germline (reference sequence). There are 15 residues in the CDR3. The germline V and J ends were trimmed by 5 bases and 2 bases, with 15 bases remaining between them. CDR3 loop: CASSLSRTSNTEAFF. In DNA form, the CDR3 reads TGTGCCAGTAGTTTGTCTCGGACCTCCAACACTGAAGCTTTCTTT.

Many counts were recorded for this clonotype. CDR3 in amino acids: CASSLWDTEAFF. CDR3 bases: TGTGCCAGCAGCTTATGGGACACTGAAGCTTTCTTT. J is TRBJ1-1 and V is TRBV7-8, with D unclear. Germline CDR1 is SGHVS and CDR2 is FQNEAQ. The CDR3 spans 12 residues. The germline V and J ends were trimmed by 2 bases and 3 bases, with 4 bases remaining between them.

On this clonotype itself: A much larger clone differs from this one at a single base, so this may be a read error. This chain's CDR3 is CASSSWDREEAFF. The DNA of the CDR3 is TGCGCCAGCAGCTCCTGGGACAGGGAGGAGGCTTTCTTT. The chain recombines TRBV5-1 with TRBJ1-1; 9 bases line up with TRBD1. V was pared by 3 bases and J by 11 bases, with 8 bases of the junction left unmatched. There are 13 residues in the CDR3. Germline V CDR1 and CDR2: SGHRS, YFSETQ.

This clonotype was observed at least ten times. The chain has TRBV6-5 and TRBJ2-5; perhaps TRBD1 as D (6 bases). Per germline, CDR1 MNHEY and CDR2 SVGAGI. Trimming cost V 5 bases and J 5 bases, with 27 bases left between them. This CDR3 comprises 18 residues. CDR3 loop: CASSHRRTGQKGWETQYF. CDR3 coding DNA: TGTGCCAGCAGTCACAGACGTACTGGACAGAAGGGGTGGGAGACCCAGTACTTC.

This clonotype was counted many times. V is TRBV7-8 and J is TRBJ1-1, with D possibly TRBD1 on 6 matching bases. Germline V gene lookup returns CDR1 SGHVS and CDR2 FQNEAQ. Trimming cost V 6 bases and J 2 bases, with 10 bases left between them. CDR3 size: 13 residues. CDR3 nucleotides: TGTGCCAGCAGTTGGGGGCGTAACACTGAAGCTTTCTTT. Translated, it gives CASSWGRNTEAFF.

This clonotype was counted many times. V and J are TRBV7-8 and TRBJ2-3; D call uncertain. The CDR3 runs to 15 residues. With 5 bases removed from V and 0 bases from J, the gap between germline ends came to 12 bases. The germline CDR1 and CDR2 sequences are SGHVS and FQNEAQ. CDR3 amino acids: CASSPGVRSTDTQYF. CDR3 bases: TGTGCCAGCAGCCCCGGCGTGAGGAGCACAGATACGCAGTATTTT.

This clonotype was seen many times. This chain joins TRBV5-5 and TRBJ2-1; 8 nucleotides line up with TRBD1. The trim removed 3 bases at V and 2 bases at J, leaving 4 bases unmatched. The CDR3 is made up of 15 amino acids. The germline CDR1 and CDR2 sequences are SGHKS and YYEKEE (reference sequence). The CDR3 sequence: CASSSDRATYNEQFF. The CDR3 DNA is TGTGCCAGCAGCTCGGACAGGGCAACCTACAATGAGCAGTTCTTC.

This clonotype was counted at least ten times. CDR3 bases: TGTGCCAGCAGCGGATTCGGAGTGGGCTACGAGCAGTACTTC. It is translated as CASSGFGVGYEQYF. The chain employs TRBV9 and TRBJ2-7; D is unclear. Germline V lookup: CDR1 SGDLS, CDR2 YYNGEE. This CDR3 has 14 amino acids. Trimming left V 3 bases short and J 3 bases short, with 13 bases between.

This clonotype was found many times. As DNA, the CDR3 is TGCAGCGTTGTTTCGGGGTGGATGAACACTGAAGCTTTCTTT. This encodes CSVVSGWMNTEAFF. V usage is TRBV29-1 and J usage is TRBJ1-1; the D is unclear. CDR1 and CDR2 from the germline V gene are SQVTM and ANQGSEA. CDR3 size: 14 residues. Trimming removed 4 bases from V and 0 bases from J, with 12 bases in between.

In its sample, this clonotype was seen many times. The CDR3 spells CASSLPGKPQHF. CDR3 DNA sequence: TGTGCCAGCAGCCTGCCTGGCAAGCCCCAGCATTTT. The chain links TRBV7-9 to TRBJ1-5; D is uncertain. The germline gives CDR1 SEHNR, CDR2 FQNEAQ (reference sequence). This CDR3 comprises 12 residues. The V and J ends lost 5 bases and 8 bases respectively, with 10 bases between them.

This clonotype was detected many times. The chain combines TRBV6-5 with TRBJ2-1; 12 nucleotides align to TRBD2. Germline CDR1 and CDR2: MNHEY and SVGAGI. Losses at the gene ends were 8 bases for V and 6 bases for J; bases not matched to a gene: 5. The CDR3 length is 14 residues. The CDR3 bases are TGTGCCAGCCGACTAGCGGGGGCCGGCAATGAGCAGTTCTTC. Protein sequence: CASRLAGAGNEQFF.

This clonotype has ten or more counts. As DNA, the CDR3 is TGTGCCAGCAGCTTGGTCGACCTGGACGTCTACAATGAGCAGTTCTTC. Its protein is CASSLVDLDVYNEQFF. The chain recombines TRBV5-6 with TRBJ2-1; unclear D gene. Between the trimmed V and J ends, which lost 0 bases and 3 bases, there was a span of 13 bases. Looked up from germline, CDR1 is SGHDT and CDR2 is YYEEEE. This CDR3 contains 16 residues. Supplemented by reference TRBV5-6 and TRBJ2-1, the full variable domain reads DAGVTQSPTHLIKTRGQQVTLRCSPKSGHDTVSWYQQALGQGPQFIFQYYEEEERQRGNFPDRFSGHQFPNYSSELNVNALLLGDSALYLCASSLVDLDVYNEQFFGPGTRLTVL.

This clonotype was counted ten times or more. The CDR3 DNA is TGTGCCAGCAGCTTGGGTCTAGGGGACTATGGCTACACCTTC. Translated: CASSLGLGDYGYTF. The chain carries TRBV5-5 and TRBJ1-2; possible D gene TRBD1, 5 bases. The CDR3 contains 14 residues. Germline V gene lookup returns CDR1 SGHKS and CDR2 YYEKEE (reference sequence). V was trimmed by 0 bases and J by 3 bases, leaving 9 bases between them.

This clonotype was detected ten times or more. The chain couples TRBV9 to TRBJ2-3; D call uncertain. CDR3 size: 14 residues. V was cut by 2 bases and J by 2 bases, with 9 bases left in between. The V gene's germline CDR1 is SGDLS and CDR2 YYNGEE. The CDR3 protein is CASSVGSVTDTQYF. CDR3 nucleotide sequence: TGTGCCAGCAGCGTCGGAAGCGTCACAGATACGCAGTATTTT.

This clonotype was picked up many times. J is TRBJ1-5 and V is TRBV2; D possibly corresponds to TRBD1 (5 bases). Per the germline V gene, CDR1 is SNHLY and CDR2 is FYNNEI. CDR3 length: 14 amino acids. V dropped 6 bases and J dropped 0 bases, with 9 bases sitting between them. This CDR3 reads CASRGDLSNQPQHF. The CDR3 region has the DNA TGTGCCAGCAGGGGGGATCTTAGCAATCAGCCCCAGCATTTT.

This clonotype was seen ten or more times. The V and J genes are TRBV27 and TRBJ1-1, with no clear D. Germline loops: CDR1 MNHEY, CDR2 SMNVEV (reference sequence). The ends were cut back, 8 bases at V and 0 bases at J, with 19 bases in the middle. This CDR3 region has 16 residues. The DNA for the CDR3 is TGTGCCAGCTCCCCGGCGCCGGTTGAGGTGAACACTGAAGCTTTCTTT. Its translation is CASSPAPVEVNTEAFF.

This clonotype has ten or more counts. CDR3 in amino acids: CASRLAGGPTDTQYF. In DNA, the CDR3 is TGTGCCAGCAGACTAGCGGGGGGGCCCACAGATACGCAGTATTTT. J is TRBJ2-3 and V is TRBV12-3 or TRBV12-4; 13 positions agree with TRBD2. The ends lost 6 bases at V and 2 bases at J; junction bases unmatched: 2. The CDR3 runs 15 residues.

This clonotype was counted ten times or more. The chain joins TRBV5-1 to TRBJ1-2; D not certain. The CDR3 has 14 residues. The germline V gene has CDR1 SGHRS and CDR2 YFSETQ. Trimming removed 4 bases at V and 4 bases at J, with 14 bases between. In DNA, the CDR3 is TGCGCCAGCAGCCCCGTTGGAGCCGGCTATGGCTACACCTTC. Protein sequence: CASSPVGAGYGYTF.

This rearrangement joins TRBV18 to TRBJ2-1, with D possibly being TRBD1 (5 bases). CDR1 is KGHSH and CDR2 is LQKENI in the germline V gene. The CDR3 has 15 amino acids. The V and J ends lost 0 bases and 8 bases respectively, with 14 bases between them. The CDR3 region has the DNA TGTGCCAGCTCACCACCGGGCAGGCAGGGCTATGAGCAGTTCTTC. Its translation is CASSPPGRQGYEQFF.

This clonotype was recorded at least ten times. The genes are TRBV20-1 and TRBJ1-3; possibly TRBD1 for D (5 bases). Germline-derived CDR1 and CDR2 are DFQATT and SNEGSKA (reference sequence). Trimming removed 6 bases at V and 1 base at J, with 13 bases between. The CDR3 sequence is 14 residues long. DNA of the CDR3: TGCAGTGCCCAGAGCCGGGGGTCTGGAAACACCATATATTTT. Residues: CSAQSRGSGNTIYF.

Many counts were recorded for this clonotype. This chain joins TRBV12-3 or TRBV12-4 and TRBJ2-5, with a possible D match to TRBD1 (6 bases). V was trimmed by 6 bases and J by 3 bases, leaving 14 bases between them. The CDR3 has 14 residues. CDR3 bases: TGTGCCAGCAGCCAAGGGGGTGGGAAAGAGACCCAGTACTTC. Translating gives CASSQGGGKETQYF.

At least ten counts were recorded for this clonotype. V and J are TRBV20-1 and TRBJ1-1; weak D call: TRBD1 (5 bases). Trimming removed 5 bases from V and 0 bases from J, with 13 bases in between. In germline, CDR1 is DFQATT, CDR2 SNEGSKA (reference sequence). This CDR3 region has 14 residues. The CDR3 nucleotides read TGCAGTGCTTGGGTCGGACACATGAACACTGAAGCTTTCTTT. This sequence encodes CSAWVGHMNTEAFF.

This clonotype was picked up a small number of times. The chain carries TRBV20-1 and TRBJ2-1; 7 bases are shared with TRBD2. Germline V gene sequence: CDR1 DFQATT, CDR2 SNEGSKA (reference sequence). CDR3 length equals 15 residues. The junction had 12 bases not matched to a gene; V was cut back by 6 bases and J by 4 bases. CDR3 loop: CSARRATRGYNEQFF. CDR3 DNA: TGCAGTGCCCGGCGGGCCACGCGGGGGTACAATGAGCAGTTCTTC.

This clonotype showed up many times. This sequence joins TRBV20-1 and TRBJ2-3, with D unresolved. Trimming shortened V by 4 bases and J by 12 bases, and 17 bases separated the two germline ends. This CDR3 has 12 amino acids. CDR1 and CDR2 (germline): DFQATT, SNEGSKA (reference sequence). The CDR3 nucleotides are TGCAGTGCTATGGATGTAGACGCAATTCAGTATTTT. Amino acids: CSAMDVDAIQYF.

This clonotype was picked up many times. The chain employs TRBV28 and TRBJ1-2; 7 positions agree with TRBD1. The CDR3 sequence is 14 residues long. The germline CDR1 and CDR2 sequences are MDHEN and SYDVKM. Trimming removed 8 bases from V and 5 bases from J; junction bases left unmatched: 11. The DNA for the CDR3 is TGTGCCAGCTGTTACCGAGGGGGCGAATATGGCTACACCTTC. This codes for CASCYRGGEYGYTF.